The 31 T cell receptor beta chains given below trace back to one sample, sequenced in a study of T cells in Graves' hyperthyroidism and ophthalmopathy. From RNA transcripts, TCR beta CDR3 regions were amplified. An initial round of RT-PCR targeting the TCR CDR3 relied on the HTBI primer set. TCRdb ran MiXCR on the multiplex PCR reads and lists one entry per CDR3 protein. The sample has about 260,000 distinct CDR3 sequences; approximately 16% are singletons. What was sequenced was blood. The origin of the receptors is a young woman with Graves' ophthalmopathy.

The table lists this clonotype with many counts. The rearrangement joins TRBV20-1 to TRBJ1-2; D gene unclear. This CDR3 is built from 14 residues. Trimming pared 2 bases from V and 0 bases from J, leaving 10 bases between. Germline CDR1 reads DFQATT; CDR2 reads SNEGSKA (reference sequence). The CDR3 is CSARSGKSNYGYTF. The CDR3 DNA follows: TGCAGTGCTAGATCAGGAAAATCTAACTATGGCTACACCTTC.

This clonotype was seen ten or more times. The chain recombines TRBV18 with TRBJ2-7; tentative D call: TRBD2 (6 bases). V was trimmed by 0 bases and J by 0 bases, leaving 21 bases between them. The CDR3 covers 19 residues. Germline V gene data show CDR1 as KGHSH and CDR2 as LQKENI. The CDR3 protein is CASSPPGSGGTKTSYEQYF. The CDR3 region has the DNA TGTGCCAGCTCACCACCGGGGAGTGGGGGGACCAAAACCTCCTACGAGCAGTACTTC.

This chain connects TRBV5-1 to TRBJ1-2; TRBD1 might be the D (5 bases). Germline V gives CDR1 SGHRS, CDR2 YFSETQ. The CDR3 is 16 amino acids. Trimming took off 4 bases at V and 7 bases at J, with 23 bases between the two ends. CDR3 sequence reads: CASSSRDPKVLSGYTF. The CDR3 DNA reads TGCGCCAGCAGCAGCCGGGACCCGAAGGTCCTCTCTGGCTACACCTTC. The variable domain in full, with the rest retrieved from reference TRBV5-1 and TRBJ1-2, is KAGVTQTPRYLIKTRGQQVTLSCSPISGHRSVSWYQQTPGQGLQFLFEYFSETQRNKGNFPGRFSGRQFSNSRSEMNVSTLELGDSALYLCASSSRDPKVLSGYTFGSGTRLTVV.

Many counts were recorded for this clonotype. V is TRBV5-8 and J is TRBJ1-2; D might be TRBD1 (5 bases). The CDR3 length is 15 residues. Between the trimmed V and J ends, which lost 0 bases and 6 bases, there was a span of 15 bases. Germline CDR1 reads SGHTS; CDR2 reads YDEGEE. The CDR3 sequence is CASSLDEGSGDGYTF. The CDR3 region has the DNA TGTGCCAGCAGCTTGGATGAAGGATCGGGGGATGGCTACACCTTC.

This chain connects TRBV6-4 to TRBJ2-2; D is unclear. The CDR3 totals 14 residues. V was cut by 5 bases and J by 3 bases, with 10 bases left in between. Germline V gives CDR1 MRHNA, CDR2 SNTAGT. CDR3: CASSPKVDTGELFF. CDR3 nucleotide sequence: TGTGCCAGCAGTCCTAAAGTGGACACCGGGGAGCTGTTTTTT.

This clonotype was found a few times. The gene calls are TRBV6-1 and TRBJ2-7, with D possibly being TRBD2 (5 bases). The V end was cut by 0 bases, the J end by 3 bases, with 15 bases between. This CDR3 is 16 amino acids long. Per germline, CDR1 MNHNS and CDR2 SASEGT. Written as DNA, the CDR3 is TGTGCCAGCAGTGAAGCTGGGAGAGGCCCCTACTACGAGCAGTACTTC. Translation: CASSEAGRGPYYEQYF.

This clonotype has at least ten counts. V usage is TRBV20-1 and J usage is TRBJ2-7; D is uncertain. The CDR3 is 11 residues long. With 6 bases removed from V and 0 bases from J, the gap between germline ends came to 6 bases. Per germline, CDR1 DFQATT and CDR2 SNEGSKA (reference sequence). CDR3 in amino acids: CSALSSYEQYF. The CDR3, as DNA: TGCAGTGCCTTAAGCTCCTACGAGCAGTACTTC.

This clonotype came up many times. The V call is TRBV10-3, the J call TRBJ1-1, with no clear D. With 0 bases removed from V and 2 bases from J, the gap between germline ends came to 13 bases. This CDR3 has 16 residues. CDR1 is ENHRY, CDR2 SYGVKD, per germline. The CDR3 DNA reads as TGTGCCATCAGTGAGTCCTGGAGAGAGGTAAACACTGAAGCTTTCTTT. Protein product: CAISESWREVNTEAFF.

This clonotype has a count of ten or more. The chain is built from TRBV6-2 or TRBV6-3 and TRBJ2-3, with 8 bases that match TRBD1. Losses at the gene ends were 4 bases for V and 1 base for J; bases not matched to a gene: 7. The CDR3 runs to 16 residues. Germline values: CDR1 MNHEY, CDR2 SVGEGT. CDR3 in DNA: TGTGCCAGCAGTTTACTCGCGGGACAGGGCACAGATACGCAGTATTTT. Protein sequence: CASSLLAGQGTDTQYF.

This sequence joins TRBV20-1 and TRBJ1-6; D is unclear. Germline assignment: CDR1 DFQATT and CDR2 SNEGSKA (reference sequence). V dropped 2 bases and J dropped 12 bases, with 8 bases sitting between them. This CDR3 is built from 11 residues. Written as DNA, the CDR3 is TGCAGTGCTAGATGGGGAGGACCCCTCCACTTT. Amino acid sequence: CSARWGGPLHF.

This clonotype was counted between two and nine times. The CDR3 spells CASSRASGGDEQYF. The DNA for the CDR3 is TGTGCCAGCAGTCGGGCTAGCGGGGGGGACGAGCAGTACTTC. This chain links TRBV28 with TRBJ2-7, with 12 nucleotides matching TRBD2. Germline V gene sequence: CDR1 MDHEN, CDR2 SYDVKM. The CDR3 spans 14 residues. The V gene end was trimmed by 5 bases and the J gene end by 5 bases; junction bases not matched to a gene: 4.

This clonotype was recorded at least ten times. The chain is built from TRBV20-1 and TRBJ1-1, with 8 nucleotides matching TRBD1. The CDR3 covers 14 residues. Germline CDR1 DFQATT, CDR2 SNEGSKA (reference sequence). V was pared by 1 base and J by 5 bases, with 6 bases of the junction left unmatched. In nucleotides, the CDR3 is TGCAGTGCTAGAGGCGCCAGGGGGCTTACTGAAGCTTTCTTT. Its protein product is CSARGARGLTEAFF.

This clonotype was detected ten times or more. CDR3 sequence: CASSGLVSYTF. The CDR3 DNA reads TGTGCCAGCAGCGGGCTGGTAAGCTACACCTTC. V gene TRBV2 combines with J gene TRBJ1-2; no reliable D call. The germline V gene has CDR1 SNHLY and CDR2 FYNNEI. The CDR3 loop spans 11 amino acids. Trimming removed 6 bases at V and 9 bases at J, with 11 bases between.

This clonotype was observed many times. The V call is TRBV5-1, the J call TRBJ1-1, with 7 bases lining up with TRBD1. Germline assignment: CDR1 SGHRS and CDR2 YFSETQ. V trimming: 1 base; J trimming: 0 bases; junction bases outside the gene matches: 6. The CDR3 is 16 amino acids. The CDR3, as DNA: TGCGCCAGCAGCTTGTCGCAGGGGGGAATGAACACTGAAGCTTTCTTT. This encodes CASSLSQGGMNTEAFF.

This clonotype was observed once. The V call is TRBV7-9, the J call TRBJ1-2; TRBD1 matches 9 bases. Germline lookup yields CDR1 SEHNR and CDR2 FQNEAQ (reference sequence). CDR3 length equals 14 residues. Unmatched junction bases numbered 6, after V lost 5 bases and J lost 5 bases. The CDR3 coding sequence is TGTGCCAGCAGCCGAGGGACAGGGCGGTATGGCTACACCTTC. Protein sequence: CASSRGTGRYGYTF.

This clonotype was seen many times. The chain links TRBV20-1 to TRBJ2-3, with a tentative D call TRBD2 (6 bases). The CDR3 spans 14 residues. Trimming stripped 5 bases from V and 2 bases from J, with 14 bases between. The germline V gene has CDR1 DFQATT and CDR2 SNEGSKA (reference sequence). CDR3 bases: TGCAGTGCTCCCCCGGGGGTCCTCACAGATACGCAGTATTTT. Residues: CSAPPGVLTDTQYF.

This clonotype was recorded at least ten times. The chain joins TRBV20-1 to TRBJ2-7, with D perhaps matching TRBD1 (6 bases). Germline V gene sequence: CDR1 DFQATT, CDR2 SNEGSKA (reference sequence). V lost 3 bases to trimming and J lost 3 bases, with 15 bases between them. The length of the CDR3 is 14 residues. DNA for the CDR3: TGCAGTGCTAGTCTCGTTGGACAGAGCTACGAGCAGTACTTC. Translation gives CSASLVGQSYEQYF.

This clonotype was detected ten times or more. This chain links TRBV3-1 with TRBJ2-1; D uncertain. Germline lookup yields CDR1 LGHDT and CDR2 YNNKEL (reference sequence). Deletions cut 3 bases from V and 6 bases from J, with 9 bases between. This CDR3 contains 13 residues. The CDR3 here is CASSQENSNEQFF. CDR3 DNA: TGTGCCAGCAGCCAGGAGAATTCCAATGAGCAGTTCTTC.

This clonotype was observed many times. V is TRBV6-1 and J is TRBJ2-7; TRBD1 aligns across 8 bases. The germline gives CDR1 MNHNS, CDR2 SASEGT. V shed 5 bases and J 1 base; nucleotides not matched to a gene: 10. The CDR3 loop spans 16 amino acids. The CDR3 loop is CASSSTTGDGSYEQYF. CDR3 bases: TGTGCCAGCAGTTCAACGACAGGGGACGGGTCCTACGAGCAGTACTTC.

This clonotype was observed a handful of times. V gene TRBV9 combines with J gene TRBJ2-7, with D perhaps TRBD2 (6 bases). V was pared by 3 bases and J by 5 bases, with 21 bases between. This CDR3 comprises 16 residues. Germline CDR1 SGDLS, CDR2 YYNGEE. The CDR3 nucleotides read TGTGCCAGCAGCGACCTATCTAGCGCCGCCGACCACGAGCAGTACTTC. Translating it yields CASSDLSSAADHEQYF.

This clonotype occurred many times. The CDR3 loop reads CASSSPEGSSYNEQFF. CDR3 nucleotides: TGTGCCAGCAGCTCCCCGGAAGGTTCCTCCTACAATGAGCAGTTCTTC. V is TRBV7-9 and J is TRBJ2-1; D gene unclear. The germline V gene has CDR1 SEHNR and CDR2 FQNEAQ (reference sequence). Trimming took 4 bases from V and 0 from J, leaving 13 bases between them. The CDR3 loop spans 16 amino acids.

This sequence joins TRBV4-1 and TRBJ2-7, with 11 nucleotides matching TRBD2. This CDR3 contains 19 residues. CDR1 and CDR2 (germline): MGHRA, YSYEKL. J was trimmed by 3 bases and V by 4 bases; bases with no gene match: 17. CDR3 sequence (DNA): TGCGCCAGCAGCCCTTCCGGGACTGCGACTAGCGGGATATACTACGAGCAGTACTTC. This codes for CASSPSGTATSGIYYEQYF.

This clonotype showed up many times. The J gene is TRBJ2-7, the V gene TRBV4-1, with D perhaps being TRBD1 or TRBD2 (5 bases each). The CDR3 runs to 15 residues. Per germline, CDR1 MGHRA and CDR2 YSYEKL. V lost 2 bases and J 0 bases, leaving 11 bases between the germline ends. CDR3 loop: CASSQPGRNSYEQYF. CDR3 in DNA: TGCGCCAGCAGCCAACCGGGACGGAACTCCTACGAGCAGTACTTC.

This clonotype appeared a few times. CDR3: CASSEGASTRSGGELFF. CDR3 coding DNA: TGTGCCAGCAGTGAAGGAGCCTCCACTCGGTCTGGCGGGGAGCTGTTTTTT. This chain joins TRBV2 and TRBJ2-2, with D unresolved. This CDR3 region has 17 residues. V gave up 1 base and J gave up 7 bases, with 19 bases separating them. Per germline, CDR1 SNHLY and CDR2 FYNNEI.

This clonotype was observed at least ten times. For the CDR3, the DNA is TGTGCCAGCAGTTTGTTTTGGGCAGAGCGGGCCAATGAGCAGTTCTTC. It codes for CASSLFWAERANEQFF. The chain links TRBV28 to TRBJ2-1, with D possibly TRBD2 on 6 matching bases. Deletions cut 3 bases from V and 6 bases from J, with 18 bases between. This CDR3 is 16 amino acids long. Germline CDR1 MDHEN, CDR2 SYDVKM.

This sequence joins TRBV6-4 and TRBJ1-6; D remains ambiguous. Germline assignment: CDR1 MRHNA and CDR2 SNTAGT. V was clipped by 6 bases and J by 7 bases, with 16 bases between them. CDR3 length: 15 amino acids. The CDR3: CASRYEGGENSPLHF. DNA of the CDR3: TGTGCCAGCAGATACGAGGGCGGCGAGAATTCACCCCTCCACTTT.

Ten or more counts support this clonotype. This chain connects TRBV6-5 to TRBJ2-2; D gene uncertain. Trimming shortened V by 2 bases and J by 3 bases, and 7 bases separated the two germline ends. The germline V gene encodes CDR1 MNHEY and CDR2 SVGAGI. This CDR3 contains 14 residues. The CDR3 DNA reads as TGTGCCAGCAGTTACAGGGTCGACACCGGGGAGCTGTTTTTT. It yields the protein CASSYRVDTGELFF.

This clonotype has at least ten counts. The chain couples TRBV12-3 or TRBV12-4 to TRBJ2-6; 9 bases match TRBD1. With V trimmed by 6 bases and J by 0 bases, 9 bases remained unmatched. The CDR3 has 18 residues. The CDR3 sequence is CASRRLGQGNSGANVLTF. The CDR3 DNA reads as TGTGCCAGCAGGCGGCTGGGACAGGGTAACTCTGGGGCCAACGTCCTGACTTTC.

This clonotype was counted at least ten times. The V call is TRBV24-1, the J call TRBJ2-3; 7 nucleotides align to TRBD2. Germline V gives CDR1 KGHDR, CDR2 SFDVKD. The CDR3 spans 15 residues. V was pared by 0 bases and J by 7 bases, with 6 bases of the junction left unmatched. CDR3 DNA sequence: TGTGCCACCAGTGATTTGGCAGGCGGGAGAAATACGCAGTATTTT. Its protein product is CATSDLAGGRNTQYF.

At least ten counts were recorded for this clonotype. The CDR3 nucleotides read TGTGCCAGCAGCTTACGACAGGGATACGAGCAGTACTTC. This codes for CASSLRQGYEQYF. V gene TRBV25-1 combines with J gene TRBJ2-7, with 7 bases aligning to TRBD1. Trimming took 6 bases from V and 4 from J; bases not matched to a gene: 6. Per the germline V gene, CDR1 is MGHDK and CDR2 is SYGVNS. This CDR3 comprises 13 residues.

This clonotype was seen at least ten times. The CDR3, as DNA: TGTGCCAGCAGCCCAAGCGGGAGGGGGGCCAATGAGCAGTTCTTC. Translation: CASSPSGRGANEQFF. V usage is TRBV3-1 and J usage is TRBJ2-1; TRBD2 aligns across 10 bases. CDR1 is LGHDT, CDR2 YNNKEL, per germline (reference sequence). V trimming: 4 bases; J trimming: 6 bases; junction bases outside the gene matches: 6. The CDR3 runs to 15 residues.